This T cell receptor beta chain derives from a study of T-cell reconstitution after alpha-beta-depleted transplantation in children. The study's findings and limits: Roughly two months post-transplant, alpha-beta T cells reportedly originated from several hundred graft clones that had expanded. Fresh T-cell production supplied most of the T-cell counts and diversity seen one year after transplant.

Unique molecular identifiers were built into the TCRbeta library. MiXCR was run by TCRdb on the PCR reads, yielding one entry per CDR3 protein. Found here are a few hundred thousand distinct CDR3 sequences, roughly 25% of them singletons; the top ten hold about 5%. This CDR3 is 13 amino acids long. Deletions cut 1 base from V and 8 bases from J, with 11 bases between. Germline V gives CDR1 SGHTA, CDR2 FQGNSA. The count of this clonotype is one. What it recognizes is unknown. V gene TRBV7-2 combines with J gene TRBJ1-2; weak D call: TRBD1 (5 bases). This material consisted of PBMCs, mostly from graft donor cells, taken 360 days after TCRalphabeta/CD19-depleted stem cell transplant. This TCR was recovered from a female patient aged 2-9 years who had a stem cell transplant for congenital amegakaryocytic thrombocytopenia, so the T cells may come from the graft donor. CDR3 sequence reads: CASSLGRAMGYTF. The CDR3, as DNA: TGTGCCAGCAGCTTAGGCAGGGCCATGGGCTACACCTTC.